The T cell receptor beta chain under discussion was sequenced for a study of T cell responses to AZD1222 COVID-19 vaccine. General study results and limits: Among vaccine-associated CD4 TCRs, coverage spanned spike, with dominance at 160-218 and 743-854. The donor cohort was predominantly white British with a female majority, and clonal diversity may have been underestimated. When two AZD1222 doses had been given, Spike-specific TCR breadth and depth rose.

This clone came up a few times. Its antigen is currently unknown. CDR1 and CDR2 (germline): SGHTA, FQGNSA. The CDR3 runs to 13 residues. V dropped 3 bases and J dropped 2 bases, with 8 bases sitting between them. TCRdb keeps only in-frame clones here, not all; method: immunoSEQ multiplex PCR. The table has 150,000 or so clones, around nine tenths seen once. The origin of this receptor is an adult in good health. This rearrangement joins TRBV7-2 to TRBJ2-7; no firm D call. The sequences come from peripheral blood, collected on day 0 of AZD1222 vaccination. This CDR3 reads CASSFEQAYEQYF. The CDR3 DNA reads TGTGCCAGCAGCTTCGAACAAGCCTACGAGCAGTACTTC.